This T cell receptor (beta chain) was documented in a study of monozygotic twins with inflammatory bowel disease. This CDR3 comprises 14 residues. CDR1 SGHTA and CDR2 FQGNSA come from the germline V gene. TCRdb reprocessed the 5' RACE reads, with one entry per CDR3 protein and no DNA. The sample totals 330,000 or so distinct CDR3 sequences; its top ten clones hold roughly 2%. The TCR sequence derives from a human donor with ulcerative colitis or Crohn's disease, or a healthy co-twin of an affected twin (not recorded which). Sequences were obtained from blood. The rearrangement uses TRBV7-2 and TRBJ2-3; without DNA, the TCRdb call of TRBD2 cannot be checked. The CDR3 loop reads CASSQRVGTDTQYF.